This T cell receptor beta chain was retrieved from a study of tumor-infiltrating lymphocytes in primary liver carcinoma. Study-level background: Tumor lesions were T1-T3 N0M0 and spanned about 4.2 to 11 cm. Study-level results: Top-250-clone fractions were significantly higher in tumors than in blood (p = 0.039). The overlap of tumor-adjacent and tumor-blood pairs was smaller than that of tumor region pairs.

CDR3 size: 15 residues. The germline V gene encodes CDR1 SGHAT and CDR2 FQNNGV. A remark on this clonotype: What it binds is not known. An end of the junction differs from the germline gene, which may be a read error.

The source material, roughly 18-30 mg of unsorted bulk tissue, was used to co-extract RNA and DNA. There were over 85% viable tumor cells in every single sample of tumor. The authors made TCR beta cDNA from 500 to 600 ng total RNA with a constant-region primer. Three nested multiplex PCR rounds, a slightly modified ARM-PCR, produced the libraries for TCR beta. The two initial PCR rounds, around 11 cycles each, used TRBV1-TRBV30 forward and C-beta reverse primers. One entry per CDR3 protein, called by TCRdb with MiXCR from the multiplex PCR reads. The table has around 60,000 distinct CDR3 sequences, about two thirds seen once.

The receptor comes from a middle-aged man with primary liver carcinoma and hepatitis B virus infection. The V call is TRBV11-2, the J call TRBJ2-1; D possibly matches TRBD1 or TRBD2 (5 bases each). The sample comprised liver tumor tissue from sampling region 4. Subset of the sample: tumor region T4, right-lateral pole. The CDR3 spells CASSPQRQGLREQFF. The CDR3 nucleotides read TGTGCTAGCAGCCCCCAGCGGCAGGGATTGCGTGAGCAGTTCTTC.